This T cell receptor (beta chain) was profiled in a study of cytomegalovirus exposure and HLA in healthy donors. Study-wide findings and caveats: Follow-up analysis later connected one missense variant in DCLRE1C with trimming of TCR beta V- and J-genes. The listing of 150 to 200 TCR beta chains classed them as cytomegalovirus-associated. In a later analysis, common viral pathogens appeared linked to several of the most significant clusters. The number of N-insertions in an Asian-associated ancestry cluster was reportedly below the roughly 670-donor mean in a later analysis.

Both 60 Vbeta primers and 13 Jbeta primers went into the PCR. Sequencing used immunoSEQ multiplex PCR; TCRdb keeps in-frame clones, though not all of them. The sample includes about 120,000 clones, over 70% of them seen just once. Worth noting for this clone: The target antigen is unknown.

Germline V gene lookup returns CDR1 MNHEY and CDR2 SVGAGI. CDR3 length: 14 amino acids. J gave up 4 bases and V 6 bases, and 9 bases lay outside the gene matches. This chain connects TRBV6-5 to TRBJ2-7, with 7 bases identical to TRBD1. The sequence came from a female donor in good health and CMV-seropositive. Sequenced material: PBMCs. The CDR3 reads CASRDGQAYYEQYF. In DNA, the CDR3 is TGTGCCAGCAGGGACGGACAGGCTTATTACGAGCAGTACTTC.